This T cell receptor beta chain was sequenced for a study of OX40 agonist ivuxolimab in advanced cancers. TCRdb keeps only in-frame clones here, not all; method: immunoSEQ multiplex PCR. The sample yields approximately 73,000 clones, 75% to 90% seen once. Only one count was recorded for this clone. What it recognizes is unknown. Findings and limits, study-wide: Patients who responded partially at 0.1-3.0 mg/kg showed clonal expansion ranking among the lowest.

The sequenced sample was CD4+ or CD8+ T cells sorted from blood, obtained in a trial of the OX40 agonist ivuxolimab. The TCR originated in an adult with an advanced solid tumor such as melanoma, head and neck, liver or kidney cancer.

This chain's CDR3 is CASSLERGYEQYF. The CDR3 nucleotides are TGCGCCAGCAGCTTGGAACGGGGTTACGAGCAGTACTTC. This sequence joins TRBV5-1 and TRBJ2-7; tentative D call: TRBD2 (5 bases). V was cut by 0 bases and J by 4 bases, with 8 bases left in between. The length of the CDR3 is 13 residues. Germline V gives CDR1 SGHRS, CDR2 YFSETQ.